The rows below give T cell receptor beta chains drawn from one sample of a study of blood T cell repertoires in COVID-19. Some clones are missing from TCRdb's copy, which holds only in-frame ones; the method was immunoSEQ multiplex PCR. This table has more than 35,000 clones, approximately 90% appearing once. The source material was peripheral blood. These receptors all stem from a human donor in a cohort sampled during active COVID-19. Both conserved end residues are part of each CDR3. Each record gives: CDR3 protein, CDR3 DNA, J gene, clone size, D gene, V gene. A D gene is named only where the DNA matches it firmly. Clone size is shown for a subset of rows, as once, few, many or a class of expanded clone.

cdr3_aa: CASSLDAGENYEQYF
cdr3_nt: TGTGCCAGCAGCTTAGATGCCGGGGAGAACTACGAGCAGTACTTC
j_call: TRBJ2-7
clone_size: .
d_call: .
v_call: TRBV7-9

cdr3_aa: CASSEIKGNQETQYF
cdr3_nt: TGTGCCAGCAGTGAAATAAAGGGGAACCAAGAGACCCAGTACTTC
j_call: TRBJ2-5
clone_size: .
d_call: .
v_call: TRBV6-1

cdr3_aa: CASSPPGAGYEQFF
cdr3_nt: TGTGCCAGCAGCCCCCCAGGGGCGGGCTATGAGCAGTTCTTC
j_call: TRBJ2-1
clone_size: .
d_call: .
v_call: TRBV14

cdr3_aa: CASSLGRVGDTLHF
cdr3_nt: TGTGCCAGCAGTTTAGGAAGGGTAGGGGATACCCTCCACTTT
j_call: TRBJ1-6
clone_size: .
d_call: .
v_call: TRBV28

cdr3_aa: CATRGGGMGGNEQFF
cdr3_nt: TGTGCCACCAGGGGTGGCGGGATGGGCGGCAATGAGCAGTTCTTC
j_call: TRBJ2-1
clone_size: .
d_call: .
v_call: TRBV6-4

cdr3_aa: CASSFQDRAQETQYF
cdr3_nt: TGTGCCAGTAGTTTCCAGGACAGGGCCCAAGAGACCCAGTACTTC
j_call: TRBJ2-5
clone_size: .
d_call: TRBD1
v_call: TRBV19

cdr3_aa: CASSSPAGLAGEPPPNIQYF
cdr3_nt: TGCGCCAGCAGCTCTCCGGCGGGACTAGCGGGAGAGCCCCCCCCAAACATTCAGTACTTC
j_call: TRBJ2-4
clone_size: .
d_call: TRBD2
v_call: TRBV5-1

cdr3_aa: CASSLAGFSYEQYF
cdr3_nt: TGTGCCAGCAGTTTAGCGGGATTCTCCTACGAGCAGTACTTC
j_call: TRBJ2-7
clone_size: .
d_call: .
v_call: TRBV28

cdr3_aa: CASSLRASETQYF
cdr3_nt: TGTGCCAGCAGCTTGAGAGCCTCAGAGACCCAGTACTTC
j_call: TRBJ2-5
clone_size: .
d_call: .
v_call: TRBV5-4

cdr3_aa: CASKIQGMNTEAFF
cdr3_nt: TGTGCCAGCAAGATTCAGGGGATGAACACTGAAGCTTTCTTT
j_call: TRBJ1-1
clone_size: .
d_call: .
v_call: TRBV28

cdr3_aa: CASSQGQSNYGYTF
cdr3_nt: TGTGCCAGCAGTCAGGGACAGTCAAACTATGGCTACACCTTC
j_call: TRBJ1-2
clone_size: .
d_call: TRBD1
v_call: TRBV28

cdr3_aa: CASSFGGGYEQYF
cdr3_nt: TGTGCCAGCAGTTTTGGGGGGGGCTACGAGCAGTACTTC
j_call: TRBJ2-7
clone_size: .
d_call: TRBD2
v_call: TRBV28

cdr3_aa: CASSQPGTAQGSGANVLTF
cdr3_nt: TGCGCCAGCAGTCAACCGGGGACAGCCCAAGGCTCTGGGGCCAACGTCCTGACTTTC
j_call: TRBJ2-6
clone_size: .
d_call: TRBD1
v_call: TRBV23-1

cdr3_aa: CASSNRDRGHSGNTIYF
cdr3_nt: TGTGCCAGCAGCAACCGGGACAGGGGCCACTCTGGAAACACCATATATTTT
j_call: TRBJ1-3
clone_size: .
d_call: TRBD1
v_call: TRBV5-5

cdr3_aa: CASSFGHEAFF
cdr3_nt: TGTGCCAGCAGTTTCGGACATGAAGCTTTCTTT
j_call: TRBJ1-1
clone_size: once
d_call: .
v_call: TRBV27

cdr3_aa: CASRTRGEPQHF
cdr3_nt: TGTGCCAGCAGGACACGGGGTGAGCCCCAGCATTTT
j_call: TRBJ1-5
clone_size: once
d_call: .
v_call: TRBV12-3/TRBV12-4

cdr3_aa: CASSFSGTNYGYTF
cdr3_nt: TGTGCCAGCAGTTTTTCGGGGACTAACTATGGCTACACCTTC
j_call: TRBJ1-2
clone_size: .
d_call: .
v_call: TRBV28

cdr3_aa: CASRGPGDAETQYF
cdr3_nt: TGTGCCAGCAGGGGGCCAGGGGATGCGGAGACCCAGTACTTC
j_call: TRBJ2-5
clone_size: .
d_call: .
v_call: TRBV28

cdr3_aa: CASSLTSGERYEQYF
cdr3_nt: TGTGCCAGCAGCCTCACCTCTGGGGAGAGATACGAGCAGTACTTC
j_call: TRBJ2-7
clone_size: .
d_call: .
v_call: TRBV4-2

cdr3_aa: CASSPTSSYEQYF
cdr3_nt: TGTGCCAGTAGTCCGACTTCCTCCTACGAGCAGTACTTC
j_call: TRBJ2-7
clone_size: .
d_call: .
v_call: TRBV19

cdr3_aa: CASSMGQGRTGELFF
cdr3_nt: TGTGCTAGCAGCATGGGACAGGGCCGCACCGGGGAGCTGTTTTTT
j_call: TRBJ2-2
clone_size: .
d_call: TRBD1
v_call: TRBV7-7

cdr3_aa: CASSLGLAVGYQETQYF
cdr3_nt: TGTGCCAGCAGCTTAGGTCTAGCGGTGGGGTACCAAGAGACCCAGTACTTC
j_call: TRBJ2-5
clone_size: .
d_call: TRBD2
v_call: TRBV11-2

cdr3_aa: CASSSPHLREQYF
cdr3_nt: TGTGCCAGCAGTTCCCCTCACTTGCGGGAGCAGTACTTC
j_call: TRBJ2-7
clone_size: .
d_call: .
v_call: TRBV28

cdr3_aa: CASSPDRTGGGRETQYF
cdr3_nt: TGTGCCAGCAGTCCGGACCGGACAGGGGGAGGGAGGGAGACCCAGTACTTC
j_call: TRBJ2-5
clone_size: .
d_call: TRBD1
v_call: TRBV27

cdr3_aa: CASSLRARGNTGELFF
cdr3_nt: TGTGCCAGCAGCCTGAGGGCCAGGGGGAACACCGGGGAGCTGTTTTTT
j_call: TRBJ2-2
clone_size: .
d_call: .
v_call: TRBV7-2

cdr3_aa: CASSRHNSPLHF
cdr3_nt: TGTGCCAGCAGTCGTCATAATTCACCCCTCCACTTT
j_call: TRBJ1-6
clone_size: .
d_call: .
v_call: TRBV27

cdr3_aa: CASSLSAGLDQPQHF
cdr3_nt: TGTGCCAGCAGTTTATCGGCGGGACTGGATCAGCCCCAGCATTTT
j_call: TRBJ1-5
clone_size: few
d_call: .
v_call: TRBV27

cdr3_aa: CASSPRGWFAYEQYF
cdr3_nt: TGTGCCAGCAGCCCTCGGGGGTGGTTTGCCTACGAGCAGTACTTC
j_call: TRBJ2-7
clone_size: .
d_call: .
v_call: TRBV3-1/TRBV3-2

cdr3_aa: CASNAGQSYEQYF
cdr3_nt: TGTGCCAGCAATGCAGGACAGTCCTACGAGCAGTACTTC
j_call: TRBJ2-7
clone_size: .
d_call: .
v_call: TRBV6-6

cdr3_aa: CASSLEMQGSFYEQYF
cdr3_nt: TGTGCCAGCAGCTTAGAAATGCAGGGGTCGTTCTACGAGCAGTACTTC
j_call: TRBJ2-7
clone_size: .
d_call: .
v_call: TRBV7-6

cdr3_aa: CASRGTGSLMTDTQYF
cdr3_nt: TGTGCCAGCAGGGGTACAGGGAGTTTAATGACAGATACGCAGTATTTT
j_call: TRBJ2-3
clone_size: once
d_call: .
v_call: TRBV28

cdr3_aa: CASSQGQGITGNTIYF
cdr3_nt: TGTGCCAGCAGCCAAGGTCAGGGGATTACTGGAAACACCATATATTTT
j_call: TRBJ1-3
clone_size: .
d_call: .
v_call: TRBV3-1/TRBV3-2

cdr3_aa: CASISGTSGYNEQFF
cdr3_nt: TGTGCCAGCATATCCGGGACTAGCGGCTACAATGAGCAGTTCTTC
j_call: TRBJ2-1
clone_size: .
d_call: TRBD2
v_call: TRBV27

cdr3_aa: CASSLEDRGKYGYTF
cdr3_nt: TGTGCCAGCAGCTTAGAGGACAGGGGAAAGTATGGCTACACCTTC
j_call: TRBJ1-2
clone_size: .
d_call: TRBD1
v_call: TRBV28

cdr3_aa: CASSLLPGNSNQPQHF
cdr3_nt: TGTGCCAGCAGCTTATTGCCGGGAAATAGCAATCAGCCCCAGCATTTT
j_call: TRBJ1-5
clone_size: once
d_call: .
v_call: TRBV7-2

cdr3_aa: CASSHSTGPFNEKLFF
cdr3_nt: TGCGCCAGCAGCCACAGCACAGGTCCCTTTAATGAAAAACTGTTTTTT
j_call: TRBJ1-4
clone_size: .
d_call: .
v_call: TRBV4-1

cdr3_aa: CASSFYYSGSDEQFF
cdr3_nt: TGTGCCAGCAGCTTTTACTATAGCGGGAGCGATGAGCAGTTCTTC
j_call: TRBJ2-1
clone_size: few
d_call: TRBD2
v_call: TRBV5-4

cdr3_aa: CASIGQISGNTIYF
cdr3_nt: TGTGCCAGCATCGGACAGATCTCTGGAAACACCATATATTTT
j_call: TRBJ1-3
clone_size: .
d_call: .
v_call: TRBV6-5

cdr3_aa: CASSEGGSAGTGELFF
cdr3_nt: TGTGCCAGCAGTGAAGGGGGGTCCGCGGGGACCGGGGAGCTGTTTTTT
j_call: TRBJ2-2
clone_size: .
d_call: .
v_call: TRBV25-1

cdr3_aa: CASSQDRQGKNEQFF
cdr3_nt: TGTGCCAGCAGCCAAGACAGACAGGGTAAGAATGAGCAGTTCTTC
j_call: TRBJ2-1
clone_size: .
d_call: TRBD1
v_call: TRBV7-9